Below are 17 T cell receptor beta chains sequenced from a single sample in a study of immune aging and cytomegalovirus after organ transplant. Time point specified: five sample-tagged time points from pre-transplant (day -1) to day 368 post-transplant, pooled. No antigen is known for these receptors. BD Rhapsody targeted mRNA and AbSeq chemistry was used for microwell cell capture and library preparation. Each CDR3 protein gets one entry after TCRdb re-called the single-cell sequencing reads with MiXCR. The table records tens of thousands of distinct CDR3 sequences, approximately 40% of them present only once. Sample: CMV peptide-activated CD4+ and CD8+ T cells sorted from blood, taken at five time points, pooled. Subset given: sorted CD8+CD137+ and CD4+CD154+ T cells after around 12 h CMV IE-1 peptide stimulation. The origin of the receptors is a female donor who had a heart transplant and CMV viremia.

The chain couples TRBV6-6 to TRBJ1-3; D gene unclear. V lost 8 bases, J lost 0 bases, and 11 bases lay in between. The CDR3 totals 14 residues. Germline CDR1 is MNHNY and CDR2 is SVGAGI (reference sequence). The CDR3: CASAGRSSGNTIYF. The CDR3 DNA reads TGTGCCAGCGCCGGCAGGAGCTCTGGAAACACCATATATTTT.

J is TRBJ1-3 and V is TRBV29-1; maybe TRBD1 (5 bases). Germline CDR1 and CDR2: SQVTM and ANQGSEA. This CDR3 spans 15 amino acids. With 4 bases removed from V and 0 bases from J, the gap between germline ends came to 13 bases. The CDR3: CSVALGRRSGNTIYF. As DNA, the CDR3 is TGCAGCGTTGCCTTGGGACGCCGCTCTGGAAACACCATATATTTT.

There are a few counts of this clonotype. Here the CDR3 omits its conserved ending phenylalanine or tryptophan, so a read error is the likely source. The chain joins TRBV6-5 to TRBJ2-2; 12 nucleotides agree with TRBD2. V shed 3 bases and J 6 bases; nucleotides not matched to a gene: 2. Germline lookup yields CDR1 MNHEY and CDR2 SVGAGI. The CDR3 is 15 amino acids. In DNA, the CDR3 is TGTGCCAGCAGTTATGCTAGCGGGAGGGCCGGGGAGCTGTTTCTT. Protein product: CASSYASGRAGELFL.

As regards this clonotype: One junction end disagrees with the germline gene, perhaps due to a read error. The rearrangement joins TRBV6-6 to TRBJ2-3; 10 bases line up with TRBD2. This CDR3 spans 17 amino acids. Germline CDR1 reads MNHNY; CDR2 reads SVGAGI (reference sequence). The CDR3 is CASSHYPSGSRSDTQCF. The CDR3 DNA is TGTGCCAGCAGTCACTATCCTAGCGGGAGCCGGTCAGATACGCAGTGCTTT.

This chain uses TRBV20-1 with TRBJ2-3; D remains ambiguous. V was clipped by 1 base and J by 3 bases, with 8 bases between them. The germline V gene has CDR1 DFQATT and CDR2 SNEGSKA (reference sequence). There are 13 residues in the CDR3. CDR3 residues: CSARGSRTDTQYF. CDR3 DNA: TGCAGTGCTAGAGGGTCAAGAACAGATACGCAGTATTTT.

This clonotype turned up a few times. This chain uses TRBV4-1 with TRBJ2-6; tentative D call: TRBD2 (6 bases). V lost 4 bases to trimming and J lost 2 bases, with 21 bases between them. CDR3 size: 19 residues. Germline V CDR1 and CDR2: MGHRA, YSYEKL. CDR3 in amino acids: CASSLGGTYGATGANVLTF. The CDR3 DNA sequence: TGCGCCAGCAGCCTAGGCGGGACCTATGGAGCAACTGGGGCCAACGTCCTGACTTTC.

This clonotype was counted ten times or more. The chain has TRBV18 and TRBJ1-6; D perhaps matches TRBD1 (6 bases). CDR1 KGHSH and CDR2 LQKENI come from the germline V gene. Deletions cut 4 bases from V and 14 bases from J, with 12 bases between. CDR3 length: 12 residues. In DNA, the CDR3 is TGTGCCAGCTCACAAGATACAGGGTCCCTCCACTTT. Its translation: CASSQDTGSLHF.

Comment on this clonotype: Its ends do not fully match the called genes, so a read error is possible. This chain links TRBV12-3 or TRBV12-4 with TRBJ2-5, with TRBD1 matching 8 bases. This CDR3 spans 14 amino acids. Written as DNA, the CDR3 is TGTGCCAGCAGCCGGGGACAGGCCCAAGTGACCCAGTACTTC. Encoded protein: CASSRGQAQVTQYF.

The chain is built from TRBV20-1 and TRBJ2-1; 11 bases align to TRBD2. Per germline, CDR1 DFQATT and CDR2 SNEGSKA (reference sequence). The CDR3 extends over 15 amino acids. V lost 6 bases to trimming and J lost 7 bases; unmatched junction nucleotides: 11. The CDR3, as DNA: TGCAGTGCCCCGACTAGCGGGACGTCCCGGAATGAGCAGTTCTTC. It specifies CSAPTSGTSRNEQFF.

The rearrangement uses TRBV10-1 and TRBJ1-3; D is ambiguous. CDR3 length equals 13 residues. Germline V gives CDR1 WNHNN, CDR2 SYGVQD (reference sequence). V was clipped by 6 bases and J by 0 bases, with 6 bases between them. The CDR3 sequence: CASSPSSGNTIYF. The CDR3 coding sequence is TGCGCCAGCAGCCCTAGCTCTGGAAACACCATATATTTT.

The chain is built from TRBV12-3 or TRBV12-4 and TRBJ2-3; 9 bases are shared with TRBD2. The V segment lost 5 bases and the J segment 8 bases; nucleotides outside the gene matches: 8. This CDR3 region has 14 residues. The CDR3 DNA reads TGTGCCAGCAGTGTAGGCGGGAGGGCTGGTACGCAGTATTTT. It yields the protein CASSVGGRAGTQYF.

On this clonotype itself: The CDR3 carries no conserved terminal phenylalanine or tryptophan, so it likely arises from a read error. The rearrangement joins TRBV6-6 to TRBJ1-1; 7 bases fit TRBD1. Germline V gene sequence: CDR1 MNHNY, CDR2 SVGAGI (reference sequence). The CDR3 covers 13 residues. Trimming at V came to 6 bases and at J to 5 bases, leaving 6 bases not matched to a gene. The CDR3 DNA reads TGTGCCAGCAGAGAACAGGGGACAACTGAAGCTTTCCTT. Translated: CASREQGTTEAFL.

This chain uses TRBV2 with TRBJ1-2; the D is unclear. This CDR3 region has 13 residues. Trimming removed 5 bases at V and 4 bases at J, with 11 bases between. Per germline, CDR1 SNHLY and CDR2 FYNNEI. CDR3 DNA sequence: TGTGCCAGCAGTCTCACAGAGGGCTATGGCTACACCTTC. It encodes CASSLTEGYGYTF.

This clonotype was observed many times. This sequence joins TRBV28 and TRBJ1-1; 11 bases map to TRBD1. The CDR3 totals 18 residues. Germline V gives CDR1 MDHEN, CDR2 SYDVKM. The junction had 15 bases not matched to a gene; V was cut back by 4 bases and J by 5 bases. In DNA, the CDR3 is TGTGCCAGCAGTTCCTTGCTCGGGGATTGGGACAGGGGGACTGAAGCTTTCTTT. Protein sequence: CASSSLLGDWDRGTEAFF.

By share, this clonotype ranks as medium-sized. The rearrangement uses TRBV20-1 and TRBJ1-1; maybe TRBD1 (5 bases). This CDR3 has 15 residues. CDR1 and CDR2 from the germline V gene are DFQATT and SNEGSKA (reference sequence). Trimming shortened V by 3 bases and J by 4 bases, and 18 bases separated the two germline ends. CDR3 loop: CSAREGPPGGTEAFF. The DNA for the CDR3 is TGCAGTGCTAGGGAGGGACCTCCCGGGGGCACTGAAGCTTTCTTT.

The table lists this clonotype with many counts. A read error is possible here, since a much larger clone lies one base away. The chain is built from TRBV20-1 and TRBJ2-1; D not resolved. Germline-derived CDR1 and CDR2 are DFQATT and SNEGSKA (reference sequence). The CDR3 has 13 amino acids. Trimming removed 5 bases at V and 4 bases at J, with 12 bases between. The CDR3 region is CSAFRTEYNEQFF. CDR3 DNA sequence: TGCAGTGCTTTTAGGACCGAGTACAATGAGCAGTTCTTC.

The chain is built from TRBV27 and TRBJ2-5; either TRBD1 or TRBD2 may fit D (5 bases each). This CDR3 is 12 amino acids long. Looked up from germline, CDR1 is MNHEY and CDR2 is SMNVEV (reference sequence). Trimming left V 8 bases short and J 4 bases short, with 11 bases between. CDR3 residues: CASPYGGETQYF. CDR3 DNA sequence: TGTGCCAGCCCCTATGGGGGAGAGACCCAGTACTTC.